The clone carrying this T cell receptor beta chain showed up just a few times. Its antigen is not known. The sample comes from a study of radiation and T cells in renal cell carcinoma. Study findings and constraints: Baseline intratumoral clonotype presence is unknown without pretreatment biopsies. From baseline, blood top tumor clonotypes peaked at 2 weeks post-radiation.

The sample's time point: blood 4 weeks post-SBRT, at nephrectomy. Treatment here: 15 Gy SBRT to primary tumor, nephrectomy 4 weeks later. Nephrectomy followed 15 Gy stereotactic body radiation by 4 weeks. Serial blood draws occurred at baseline and 2 and 4 weeks post-SBRT. TCRdb's table, derived via immunoSEQ multiplex PCR, lists solely in-frame clones and lacks some. Counted here are over 60,000 clones, roughly 80% occurring once; the ten biggest clones make up more than 2%. V lost 11 bases to trimming and J lost 3 bases, with 11 bases between them. Germline-derived CDR1 and CDR2 are MGHDK and SYGVNS. The CDR3 covers 12 residues.

The receptor was derived from a woman aged 60-70 years with renal cell carcinoma. V is TRBV25-1 and J is TRBJ1-5, with a weak D call TRBD1 (5 bases). The sequences come from blood, collected from a patient whose treatment included radiotherapy and nephrectomy. The CDR3 coding sequence is TGTGCCTCACGGGGACCCAATCAGCCCCAGCATTTT. It is translated as CASRGPNQPQHF.